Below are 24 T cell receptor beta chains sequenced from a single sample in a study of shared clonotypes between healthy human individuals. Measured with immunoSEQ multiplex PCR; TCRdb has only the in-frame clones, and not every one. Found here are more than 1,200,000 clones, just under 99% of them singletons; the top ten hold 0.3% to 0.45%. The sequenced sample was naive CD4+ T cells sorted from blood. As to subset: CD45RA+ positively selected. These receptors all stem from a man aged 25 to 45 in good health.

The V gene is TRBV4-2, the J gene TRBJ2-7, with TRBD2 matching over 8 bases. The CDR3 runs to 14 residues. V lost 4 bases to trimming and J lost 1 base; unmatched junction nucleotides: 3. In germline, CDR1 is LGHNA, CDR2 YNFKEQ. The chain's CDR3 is CASSRTSQSYEQYF. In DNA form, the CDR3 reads TGTGCCAGCAGCCGGACTAGCCAATCCTACGAGCAGTACTTC.

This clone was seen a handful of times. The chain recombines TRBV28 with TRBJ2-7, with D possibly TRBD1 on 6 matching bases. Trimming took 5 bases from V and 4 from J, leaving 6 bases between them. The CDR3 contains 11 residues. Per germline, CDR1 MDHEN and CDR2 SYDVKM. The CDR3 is CASSGQYEQYF. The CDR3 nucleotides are TGTGCCAGCAGTGGACAGTACGAGCAGTACTTC.

In nucleotides, the CDR3 is TGTGCCAGCTCACCACGACTAGCGGGGCCGGAGGAGCAGTTCTTC. Amino acids: CASSPRLAGPEEQFF. This chain connects TRBV18 to TRBJ2-1; 11 positions match TRBD2. The CDR3 has 15 residues. Germline V lookup: CDR1 KGHSH, CDR2 LQKENI. The V and J ends lost 1 base and 10 bases, in that order; junction bases with no gene match: 6.

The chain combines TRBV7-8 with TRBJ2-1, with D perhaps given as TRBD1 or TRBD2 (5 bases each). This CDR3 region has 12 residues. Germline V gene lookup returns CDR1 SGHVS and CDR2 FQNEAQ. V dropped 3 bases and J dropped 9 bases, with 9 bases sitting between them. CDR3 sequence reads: CASSLGVGEQFF. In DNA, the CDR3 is TGTGCCAGCAGCTTGGGGGTGGGTGAGCAGTTCTTC.

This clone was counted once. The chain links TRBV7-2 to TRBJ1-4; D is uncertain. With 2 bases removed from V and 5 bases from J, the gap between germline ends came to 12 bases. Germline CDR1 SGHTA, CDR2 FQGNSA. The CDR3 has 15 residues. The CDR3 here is CASSLSHGPNEKLFF. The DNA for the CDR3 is TGTGCCAGCAGCTTATCCCACGGACCGAATGAAAAACTGTTTTTT.

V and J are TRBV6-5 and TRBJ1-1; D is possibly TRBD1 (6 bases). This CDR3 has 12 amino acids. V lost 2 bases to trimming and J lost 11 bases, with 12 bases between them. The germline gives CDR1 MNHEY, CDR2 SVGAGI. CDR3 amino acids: CASSYIGGLAFF. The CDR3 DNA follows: TGTGCCAGCAGTTACATCGGGGGGCTGGCTTTCTTT.

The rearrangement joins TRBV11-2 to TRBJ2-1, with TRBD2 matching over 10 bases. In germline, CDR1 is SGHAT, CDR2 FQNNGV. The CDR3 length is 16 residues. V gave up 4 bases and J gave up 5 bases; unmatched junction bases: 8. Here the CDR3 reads CASSSRLAGPHNEQFF. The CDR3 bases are TGTGCCAGCAGCTCCCGACTAGCGGGCCCCCACAATGAGCAGTTCTTC. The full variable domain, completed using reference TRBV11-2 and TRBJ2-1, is EAGVAQSPRYKIIEKRQSVAFWCNPISGHATLYWYQQILGQGPKLLIQFQNNGVVDDSQLPKDRFSAERLKGVDSTLKIQPAKLEDSAVYLCASSSRLAGPHNEQFFGPGTRLTVL.

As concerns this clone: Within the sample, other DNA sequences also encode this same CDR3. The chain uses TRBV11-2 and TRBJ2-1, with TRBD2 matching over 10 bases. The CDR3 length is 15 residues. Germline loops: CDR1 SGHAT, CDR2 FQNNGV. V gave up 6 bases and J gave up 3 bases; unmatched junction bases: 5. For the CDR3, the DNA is TGTGCCAGCAGTTCTACTAGCGGGATCTACAATGAGCAGTTCTTC. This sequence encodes CASSSTSGIYNEQFF.

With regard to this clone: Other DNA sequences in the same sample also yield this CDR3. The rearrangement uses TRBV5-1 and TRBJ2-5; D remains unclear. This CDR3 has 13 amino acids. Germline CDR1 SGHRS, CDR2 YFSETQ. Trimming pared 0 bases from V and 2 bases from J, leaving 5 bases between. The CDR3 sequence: CASSLGRQETQYF. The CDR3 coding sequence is TGCGCCAGCAGCTTGGGCAGGCAAGAGACCCAGTACTTC.

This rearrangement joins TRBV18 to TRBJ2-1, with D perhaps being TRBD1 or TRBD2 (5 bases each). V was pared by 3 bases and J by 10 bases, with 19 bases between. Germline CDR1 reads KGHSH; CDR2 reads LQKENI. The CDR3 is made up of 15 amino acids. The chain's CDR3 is CASSPARAPGDEQFF. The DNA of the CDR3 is TGTGCCAGCTCACCTGCCCGCGCTCCTGGGGACGAGCAGTTCTTC.

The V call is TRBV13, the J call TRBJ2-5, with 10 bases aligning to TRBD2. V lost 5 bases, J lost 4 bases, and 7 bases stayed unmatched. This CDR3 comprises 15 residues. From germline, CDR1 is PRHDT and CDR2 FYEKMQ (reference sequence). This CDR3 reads CASSGAGGPSETQYF. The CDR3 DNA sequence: TGTGCCAGCAGCGGAGCGGGAGGGCCCTCAGAGACCCAGTACTTC.

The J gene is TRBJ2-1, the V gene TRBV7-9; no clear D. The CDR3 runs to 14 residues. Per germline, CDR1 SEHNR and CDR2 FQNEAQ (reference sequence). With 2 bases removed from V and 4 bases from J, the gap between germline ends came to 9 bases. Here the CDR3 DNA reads TGTGCCAGCAGCTTAAGACTCCTTTACAATGAGCAGTTCTTC. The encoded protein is CASSLRLLYNEQFF.

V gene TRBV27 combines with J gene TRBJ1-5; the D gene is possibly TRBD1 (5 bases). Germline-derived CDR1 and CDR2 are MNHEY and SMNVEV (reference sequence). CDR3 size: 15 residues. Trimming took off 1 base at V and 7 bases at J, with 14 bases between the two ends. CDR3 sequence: CASSLYQGRGQPQHF. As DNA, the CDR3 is TGTGCCAGCAGTTTATATCAGGGAAGAGGGCAGCCCCAGCATTTT.

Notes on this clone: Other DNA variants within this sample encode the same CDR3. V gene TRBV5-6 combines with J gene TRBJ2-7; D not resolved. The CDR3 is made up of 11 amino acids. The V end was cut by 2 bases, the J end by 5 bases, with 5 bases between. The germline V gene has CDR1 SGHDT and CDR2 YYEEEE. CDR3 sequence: CASSLIDEQYF. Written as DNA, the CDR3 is TGTGCCAGCAGCTTAATAGACGAGCAGTACTTC.

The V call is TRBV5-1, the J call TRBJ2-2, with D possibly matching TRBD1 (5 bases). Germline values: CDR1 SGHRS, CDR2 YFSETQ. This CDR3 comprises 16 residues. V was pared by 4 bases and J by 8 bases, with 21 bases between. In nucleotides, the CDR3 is TGCGCCAGCAGCGGCCAACAGGCCCTCAACGTAGGGGAGCTGTTTTTT. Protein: CASSGQQALNVGELFF.

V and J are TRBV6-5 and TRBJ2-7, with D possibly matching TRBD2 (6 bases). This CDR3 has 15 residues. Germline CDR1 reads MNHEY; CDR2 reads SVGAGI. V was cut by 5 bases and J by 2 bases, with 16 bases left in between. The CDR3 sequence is CASSTGRAGTYEQYF. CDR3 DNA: TGTGCCAGCAGTACCGGTCGGGCGGGGACCTACGAGCAGTACTTC.

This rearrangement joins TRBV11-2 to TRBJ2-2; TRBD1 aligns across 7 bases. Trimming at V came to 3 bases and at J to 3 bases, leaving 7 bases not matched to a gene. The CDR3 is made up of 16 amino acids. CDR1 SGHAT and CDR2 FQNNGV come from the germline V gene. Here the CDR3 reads CASSFGTALYTGELFF. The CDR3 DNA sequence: TGTGCCAGCAGCTTTGGGACAGCGCTATACACCGGGGAGCTGTTTTTT. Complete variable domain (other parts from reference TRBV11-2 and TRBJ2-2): EAGVAQSPRYKIIEKRQSVAFWCNPISGHATLYWYQQILGQGPKLLIQFQNNGVVDDSQLPKDRFSAERLKGVDSTLKIQPAKLEDSAVYLCASSFGTALYTGELFFGEGSRLTVL.

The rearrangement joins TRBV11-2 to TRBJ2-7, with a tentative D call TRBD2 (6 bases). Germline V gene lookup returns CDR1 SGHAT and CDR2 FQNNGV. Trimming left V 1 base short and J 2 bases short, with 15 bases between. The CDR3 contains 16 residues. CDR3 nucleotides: TGTGCCAGCAGCTTAGCCCTCGGAGGGAAAGCCTACGAGCAGTACTTC. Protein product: CASSLALGGKAYEQYF. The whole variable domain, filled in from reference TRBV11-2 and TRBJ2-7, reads EAGVAQSPRYKIIEKRQSVAFWCNPISGHATLYWYQQILGQGPKLLIQFQNNGVVDDSQLPKDRFSAERLKGVDSTLKIQPAKLEDSAVYLCASSLALGGKAYEQYFGPGTRLTVT.

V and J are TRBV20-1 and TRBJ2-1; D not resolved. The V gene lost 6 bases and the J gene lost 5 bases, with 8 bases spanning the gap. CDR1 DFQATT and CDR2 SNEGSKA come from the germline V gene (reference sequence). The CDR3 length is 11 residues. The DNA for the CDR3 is TGCAGTGCCCATCAGGACAATGAGCAGTTCTTC. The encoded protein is CSAHQDNEQFF.

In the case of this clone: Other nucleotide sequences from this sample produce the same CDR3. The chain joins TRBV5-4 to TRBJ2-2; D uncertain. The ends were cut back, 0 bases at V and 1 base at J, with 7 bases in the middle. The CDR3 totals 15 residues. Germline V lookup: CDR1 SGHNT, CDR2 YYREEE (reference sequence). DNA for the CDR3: TGTGCCAGCAGCTTGGGGCAGCTGAACACCGGGGAGCTGTTTTTT. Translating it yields CASSLGQLNTGELFF.

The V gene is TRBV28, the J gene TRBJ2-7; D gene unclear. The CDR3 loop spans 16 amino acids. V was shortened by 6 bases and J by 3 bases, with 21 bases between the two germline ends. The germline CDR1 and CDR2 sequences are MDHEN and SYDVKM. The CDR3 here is CASSPYRHGPIYEQYF. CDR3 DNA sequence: TGTGCCAGCAGCCCTTATAGACACGGGCCTATCTACGAGCAGTACTTC.

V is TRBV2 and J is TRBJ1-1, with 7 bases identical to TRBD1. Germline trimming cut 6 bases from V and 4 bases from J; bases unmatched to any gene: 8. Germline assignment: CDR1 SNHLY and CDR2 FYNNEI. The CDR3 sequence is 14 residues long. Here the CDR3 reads CASRGEGAGTEAFF. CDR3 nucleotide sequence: TGTGCCAGCAGGGGTGAGGGGGCCGGCACTGAAGCTTTCTTT.

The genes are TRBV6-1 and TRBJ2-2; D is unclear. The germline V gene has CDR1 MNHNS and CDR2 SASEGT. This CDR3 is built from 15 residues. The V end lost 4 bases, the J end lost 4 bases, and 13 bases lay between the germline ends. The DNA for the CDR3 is TGTGCCAGCAGTGCCCTCACGCTACCCACCGGGGAGCTGTTTTTT. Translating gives CASSALTLPTGELFF.

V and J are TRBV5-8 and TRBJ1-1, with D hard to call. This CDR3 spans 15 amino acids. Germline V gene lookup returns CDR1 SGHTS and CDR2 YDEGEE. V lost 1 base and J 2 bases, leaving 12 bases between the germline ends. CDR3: CASSLFSGINTEAFF. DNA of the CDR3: TGTGCCAGCAGCTTGTTTTCGGGAATCAACACTGAAGCTTTCTTT.